The 20 T cell receptor beta chains listed next were all sequenced from one sample in a study of beta chain features in type 1 diabetes. As every portion of the isolated RNA was reverse transcribed, the sequencing read expressed TCRB transcripts. Some clones are missing from TCRdb's copy, which holds only in-frame ones; the method was immunoSEQ multiplex PCR. The sample has more than 250,000 clones, 15% seen once. Their antigens are not known. Whole-study results and caveats: Type 1 diabetes patients had TCRB CDR3s that were shorter (moderately but significantly so) in all four CD4+ subsets.

The sequencing sample was made of naive CD4+ T cells from blood. The source of these receptors is a man between 18 and 29 years old with type 1 diabetes.

J is TRBJ1-2 and V is TRBV7-2; 9 nucleotides agree with TRBD1. The V segment lost 4 bases and the J segment 8 bases; nucleotides outside the gene matches: 11. Germline CDR1 is SGHTA and CDR2 is FQGNSA. The CDR3 is made up of 15 amino acids. CDR3 sequence: CASSSGGGTGFGYTF. CDR3 DNA: TGTGCCAGCAGCTCCGGGGGGGGGACAGGGTTCGGCTACACCTTC.

This clone has just a few counts. The chain carries TRBV13 and TRBJ2-7, with 10 nucleotides matching TRBD1. V lost 5 bases to trimming and J lost 3 bases; unmatched junction nucleotides: 10. CDR1 and CDR2 from the germline V gene are PRHDT and FYEKMQ (reference sequence). The CDR3 contains 16 residues. This CDR3 reads CASSPLDRGHGYEQYF. The CDR3 nucleotides are TGTGCCAGCAGCCCGCTCGACAGGGGGCATGGCTACGAGCAGTACTTC.

This clone occurred a few times. V usage is TRBV5-1 and J usage is TRBJ2-1; 12 bases fit TRBD2. V gave up 0 bases and J gave up 7 bases; unmatched junction bases: 5. The CDR3 length is 16 residues. Germline V CDR1 and CDR2: SGHRS, YFSETQ. This chain's CDR3 is CASSLALLAGGNEQFF. The DNA of the CDR3 is TGCGCCAGCAGCTTGGCCCTACTAGCGGGAGGAAATGAGCAGTTCTTC. Complete variable domain (other parts from reference TRBV5-1 and TRBJ2-1): KAGVTQTPRYLIKTRGQQVTLSCSPISGHRSVSWYQQTPGQGLQFLFEYFSETQRNKGNFPGRFSGRQFSNSRSEMNVSTLELGDSALYLCASSLALLAGGNEQFFGPGTRLTVL.

This clone showed up just a few times. V and J are TRBV5-4 and TRBJ2-7; possibly TRBD2 for D (5 bases). V shed 3 bases and J shed 3 bases, with 16 bases lying between them. The germline gives CDR1 SGHNT, CDR2 YYREEE (reference sequence). The CDR3 totals 15 residues. The CDR3 DNA reads TGTGCCAGCAGCTGGGATCGGGGTATAGGCTACGAGCAGTACTTC. This encodes CASSWDRGIGYEQYF.

This clone has a handful of counts. The V and J genes are TRBV28 and TRBJ2-3, with D possibly TRBD1 on 5 matching bases. Germline V lookup: CDR1 MDHEN, CDR2 SYDVKM. Trimming removed 7 bases at V and 4 bases at J, with 9 bases between. This CDR3 has 12 amino acids. The DNA for the CDR3 is TGTGCCAGCAACGTACAGGCAGATACGCAGTATTTT. This codes for CASNVQADTQYF.

In DNA, the CDR3 is TGTGCCAGCAGCTTCCATCGGGACAGACAAGATACGCAGTATTTT. This encodes CASSFHRDRQDTQYF. V usage is TRBV7-8 and J usage is TRBJ2-3, with 7 bases lining up with TRBD1. Germline CDR1 SGHVS, CDR2 FQNEAQ. The CDR3 length is 15 residues. With V trimmed by 3 bases and J by 5 bases, 8 bases remained unmatched. Combining the CDR3 with reference TRBV7-8 and TRBJ2-3 gives the whole variable domain GAGVSQSPRYKVAKRGQDVALRCDPISGHVSLFWYQQALGQGPEFLTYFQNEAQLDKSGLPSDRFFAERPEGSVSTLKIQRTQQEDSAVYLCASSFHRDRQDTQYFGPGTRLTVL.

This clone was observed a few times. In DNA form, the CDR3 reads TGTGCCAGCAGCTTAAGCAGGGGGAGAGCCAAAAACATTCAGTACTTC. Protein product: CASSLSRGRAKNIQYF. This rearrangement joins TRBV7-9 to TRBJ2-4, with 7 bases identical to TRBD1. Unmatched junction bases numbered 4, after V lost 2 bases and J lost 0 bases. Germline V CDR1 and CDR2: SEHNR, FQNEAQ (reference sequence). The CDR3 runs to 16 residues.

CDR3 bases: TGTGCCAGCAGCCCCTCGGCGGGAGGGCAGGATACGCAGTATTTT. It yields the protein CASSPSAGGQDTQYF. The gene calls are TRBV4-2 and TRBJ2-3; 9 bases are shared with TRBD2. CDR1 and CDR2 from the germline V gene are LGHNA and YNFKEQ. V lost 4 bases and J lost 6; bases outside the gene matches: 8. The CDR3 contains 15 residues.

The chain combines TRBV11-2 with TRBJ2-5; 7 bases match TRBD2. Germline loops: CDR1 SGHAT, CDR2 FQNNGV. The CDR3 runs to 14 residues. Trimming took 3 bases from V and 4 from J; bases not matched to a gene: 5. In DNA form, the CDR3 reads TGTGCCAGCAGCTTGGGCGGGGAGGGAGAGACCCAGTACTTC. Its protein is CASSLGGEGETQYF.

This clone was detected a few times. The chain recombines TRBV11-2 with TRBJ2-5, with 7 positions matching TRBD1. Germline CDR1 is SGHAT and CDR2 is FQNNGV. Unmatched junction bases numbered 16, after V lost 1 base and J lost 2 bases. This CDR3 spans 19 amino acids. The CDR3 sequence: CASSLVFRWIGTDQETQYF. CDR3 nucleotide sequence: TGTGCCAGCAGCTTAGTTTTCCGGTGGATCGGGACAGATCAAGAGACCCAGTACTTC.

There are a few counts of this clone. The rearrangement joins TRBV7-9 to TRBJ1-4, with a tentative D call TRBD1 (6 bases). Trimming left V 4 bases short and J 6 bases short, with 12 bases between. The CDR3 has 14 residues. Per germline, CDR1 SEHNR and CDR2 FQNEAQ (reference sequence). The chain's CDR3 is CASSSAGAHEKLFF. The CDR3 DNA reads as TGTGCCAGCAGCTCAGCAGGGGCGCATGAAAAACTGTTTTTT.

This clone showed up just a few times. The chain carries TRBV29-1 and TRBJ1-5; perhaps TRBD1 as D (5 bases). Per the germline V gene, CDR1 is SQVTM and CDR2 is ANQGSEA. CDR3 length equals 13 residues. V lost 2 bases and J lost 4, with 9 bases in between. The CDR3 bases are TGCAGCGTTGAAACGACAGAAAATCAGCCCCAGCATTTT. Translating gives CSVETTENQPQHF.

The V gene is TRBV4-2, the J gene TRBJ2-1; TRBD1 matches at 9 bases. The length of the CDR3 is 16 residues. V was pared by 3 bases and J by 7 bases, with 10 bases of the junction left unmatched. Germline-derived CDR1 and CDR2 are LGHNA and YNFKEQ. The CDR3 DNA follows: TGTGCCAGCAGCCATCCCCCGGGACAGGGTGGGAATGAGCAGTTCTTC. It codes for CASSHPPGQGGNEQFF.

The V and J genes are TRBV25-1 and TRBJ2-5, with TRBD2 identical over 10 bases. V shed 3 bases, J shed 5 bases, and the junction held 6 bases outside the gene matches. CDR1 is MGHDK and CDR2 is SYGVNS in the germline V gene. The length of the CDR3 is 15 residues. CDR3 region: CASSDPQAGGETQYF. The CDR3 bases are TGTGCCAGCAGTGACCCCCAAGCGGGGGGGGAGACCCAGTACTTC.

This clone was seen a few times. V gene TRBV4-3 combines with J gene TRBJ1-6; D not certain. CDR1 and CDR2 from the germline V gene are LGHNA and YSLEER. V was cut by 0 bases and J by 1 base, with 7 bases left in between. The CDR3 sequence is 16 residues long. The CDR3 DNA sequence: TGCGCCAGCAGCCAAGATCGAGGATCCTATAATTCACCCCTCCACTTT. This codes for CASSQDRGSYNSPLHF.

A few counts support this clone. The J gene is TRBJ2-1, the V gene TRBV2; TRBD2 agrees at 9 bases. CDR1 SNHLY and CDR2 FYNNEI come from the germline V gene. The length of the CDR3 is 16 residues. CDR3 nucleotide sequence: TGTGCTGGCAGCCGGCTAGCGGGACGTTCCTACAATGAGCAGTTCTTC. Its protein product is CAGSRLAGRSYNEQFF. Supplemented by reference TRBV2 and TRBJ2-1, the full variable domain reads EPEVTQTPSHQVTQMGQEVILRCVPISNHLYFYWYRQILGQKVEFLVSFYNNEISEKSEIFDDQFSVERPDGSNFTLKIRSTKLEDSAMYFCAGSRLAGRSYNEQFFGPGTRLTVL.

The CDR3 spells CASSGDGAAYEQYF. The CDR3 coding sequence is TGTGCCAGCAGCGGGGATGGAGCGGCTTACGAGCAGTACTTC. The J gene is TRBJ2-7, the V gene TRBV7-2, with D maybe TRBD2 (5 bases). Germline V gene lookup returns CDR1 SGHTA and CDR2 FQGNSA. The CDR3 runs 14 residues. Trimming left V 5 bases short and J 4 bases short, with 15 bases between.

The rearrangement links TRBV20-1 to TRBJ1-1; no reliable D call. V was pared by 8 bases and J by 7 bases, with 14 bases between. This CDR3 has 11 amino acids. Germline CDR1 and CDR2: DFQATT and SNEGSKA (reference sequence). The CDR3 nucleotides read TGCAGTACCCAGAAGGGAGATGAAGCTTTCTTT. It codes for CSTQKGDEAFF.

The rearrangement joins TRBV6-4 to TRBJ2-7, with D possibly TRBD1 on 5 matching bases. V was trimmed by 0 bases and J by 11 bases, leaving 20 bases between them. Germline CDR1 MRHNA, CDR2 SNTAGT. CDR3 length: 15 residues. Here the CDR3 DNA reads TGTGCCAGCAGTGACTCATCCCACAGGTCAAGTATGAAGTACTTC. Amino acid sequence: CASSDSSHRSSMKYF.

CDR3 nucleotide sequence: TGTGCCAGCGCCGGCGGGCTAGCGACCACAGATACGCAGTATTTT. Translation gives CASAGGLATTDTQYF. The chain employs TRBV5-4 and TRBJ2-3, with D maybe TRBD2 (6 bases). The V end lost 7 bases, the J end lost 2 bases, and 17 bases lay between the germline ends. The CDR3 contains 15 residues. Germline V gene data show CDR1 as SGHNT and CDR2 as YYREEE (reference sequence).